This TCR beta chain was documented in a study of shared clonotypes between healthy human individuals. Study conclusions and caveats: A few donors had roughly 5% of their naive CD4 clonotypes in common. Sampling was confined to blood; repertoires within tissues likely differ.

The repertoire was sequenced with immunoSEQ multiplex PCR; TCRdb's copy has only in-frame clones and lacks some. The sample lists roughly 1.4 million clones, just under 99% occurring once. Those who donated were healthy HIV-negative adults, with no recent acute infections or vaccinations reported. Partitioning of CD4+ cells yielded a CD45RA+ naive subset and a CD45RA-negative memory subset. To note about this clone: The antigen is not known.

V was pared by 2 bases and J by 0 bases, with 9 bases between. In germline, CDR1 is KGHSH, CDR2 LQKENI. The CDR3 totals 15 residues. The sequenced sample was naive CD4+ T cells sorted from blood. Subset reported: CD45RA+ positively selected. The rearrangement links TRBV18 to TRBJ2-3; D gene uncertain. The TCR sequence derives from a man aged 25-45 years in good health. Here the CDR3 reads CASSPIGASTDTQYF. CDR3 coding DNA: TGTGCCAGCTCACCAATAGGAGCTAGCACAGATACGCAGTATTTT. The full variable domain, with the rest looked up from reference TRBV18 and TRBJ2-3, is NAGVMQNPRHLVRRRGQEARLRCSPMKGHSHVYWYRQLPEEGLKFMVYLQKENIIDESGMPKERFSAEFPKEGPSILRIQQVVRGDSAAYFCASSPIGASTDTQYFGPGTRLTVL.